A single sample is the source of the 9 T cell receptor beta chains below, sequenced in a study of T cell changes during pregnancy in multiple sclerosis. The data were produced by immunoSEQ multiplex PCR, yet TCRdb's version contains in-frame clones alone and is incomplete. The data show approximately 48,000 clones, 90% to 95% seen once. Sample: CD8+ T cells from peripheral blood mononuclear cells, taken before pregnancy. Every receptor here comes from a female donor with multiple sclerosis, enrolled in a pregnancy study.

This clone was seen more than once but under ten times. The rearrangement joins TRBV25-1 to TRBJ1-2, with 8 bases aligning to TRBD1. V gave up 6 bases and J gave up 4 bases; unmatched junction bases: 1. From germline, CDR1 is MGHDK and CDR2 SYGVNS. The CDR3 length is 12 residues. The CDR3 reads CASSTGGYGYTF. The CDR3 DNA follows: TGTGCCAGCAGCACAGGGGGCTATGGCTACACCTTC.

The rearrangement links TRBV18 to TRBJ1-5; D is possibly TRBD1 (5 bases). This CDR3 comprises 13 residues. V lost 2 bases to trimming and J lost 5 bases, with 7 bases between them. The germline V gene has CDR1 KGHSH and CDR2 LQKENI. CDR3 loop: CASSPSGHQPQHF. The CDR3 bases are TGTGCCAGCTCACCATCAGGGCATCAGCCCCAGCATTTT.

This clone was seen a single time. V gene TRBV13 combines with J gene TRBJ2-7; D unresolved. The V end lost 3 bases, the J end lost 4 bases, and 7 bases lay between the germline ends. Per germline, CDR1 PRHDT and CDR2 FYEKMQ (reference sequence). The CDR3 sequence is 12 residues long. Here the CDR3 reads CASSFSRYEQYF. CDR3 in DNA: TGTGCCAGCAGCTTCTCGAGGTACGAGCAGTACTTC.

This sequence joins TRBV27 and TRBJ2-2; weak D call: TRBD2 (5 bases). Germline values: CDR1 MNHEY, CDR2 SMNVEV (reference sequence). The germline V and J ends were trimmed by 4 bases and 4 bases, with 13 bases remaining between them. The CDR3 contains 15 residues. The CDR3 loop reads CASSSTILITGELFF. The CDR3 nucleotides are TGTGCCAGCAGTTCGACTATCCTTATCACCGGGGAGCTGTTTTTT.

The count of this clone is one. The CDR3 reads CAWSIPTGFQPQHF. The CDR3 coding sequence is TGTGCCTGGAGTATACCTACGGGGTTTCAGCCCCAGCATTTT. The chain recombines TRBV30 with TRBJ1-5; D not resolved. V lost 2 bases and J 6 bases, leaving 14 bases between the germline ends. The CDR3 length is 14 residues. CDR1 and CDR2 from the germline V gene are GTSNPN and SVGIG (reference sequence).

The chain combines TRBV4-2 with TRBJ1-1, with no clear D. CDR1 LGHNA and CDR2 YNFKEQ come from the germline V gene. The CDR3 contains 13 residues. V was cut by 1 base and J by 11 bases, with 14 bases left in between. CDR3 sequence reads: CASSQGGAEGAFF. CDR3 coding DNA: TGTGCCAGCAGCCAAGGGGGAGCGGAAGGGGCTTTCTTT.

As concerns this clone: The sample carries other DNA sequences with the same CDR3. The CDR3 loop reads CASSRGLAGPYEQYF. The CDR3 DNA sequence: TGTGCCAGCAGCCGGGGCCTAGCGGGACCCTACGAGCAGTACTTC. The chain links TRBV14 to TRBJ2-7, with TRBD2 matching 9 bases. Germline CDR1 and CDR2: SGHDN and FVKESK. V shed 4 bases and J 2 bases; nucleotides not matched to a gene: 6. The CDR3 totals 15 residues. The full variable domain, its missing parts supplied by reference TRBV14 and TRBJ2-7, is EAGVTQFPSHSVIEKGQTVTLRCDPISGHDNLYWYRRVMGKEIKFLLHFVKESKQDESGMPNNRFLAERTGGTYSTLKVQPAELEDSGVYFCASSRGLAGPYEQYFGPGTRLTVT.

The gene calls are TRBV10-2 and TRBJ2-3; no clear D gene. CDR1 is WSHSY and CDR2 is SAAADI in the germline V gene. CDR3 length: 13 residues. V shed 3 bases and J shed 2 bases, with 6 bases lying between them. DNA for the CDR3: TGCGCCAGCAGTGACCAGTCCACAGATACGCAGTATTTT. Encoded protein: CASSDQSTDTQYF.

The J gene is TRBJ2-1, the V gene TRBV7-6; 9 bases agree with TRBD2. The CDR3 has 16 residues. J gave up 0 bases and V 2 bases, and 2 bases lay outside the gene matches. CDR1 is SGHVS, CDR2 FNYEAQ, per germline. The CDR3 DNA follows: TGTGCCAGCAGCTTATATAGCGGGAGCTCCTACAATGAGCAGTTCTTC. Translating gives CASSLYSGSSYNEQFF.